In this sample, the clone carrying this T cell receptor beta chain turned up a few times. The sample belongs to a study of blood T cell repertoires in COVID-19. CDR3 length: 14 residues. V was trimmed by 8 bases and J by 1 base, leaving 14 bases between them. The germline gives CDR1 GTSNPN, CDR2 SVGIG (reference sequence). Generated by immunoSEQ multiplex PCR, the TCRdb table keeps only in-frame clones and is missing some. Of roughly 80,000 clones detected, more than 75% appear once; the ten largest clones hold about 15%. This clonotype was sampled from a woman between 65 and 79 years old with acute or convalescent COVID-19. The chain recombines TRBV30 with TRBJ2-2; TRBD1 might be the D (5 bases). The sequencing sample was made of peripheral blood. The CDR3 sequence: CALERTQNTGELFF. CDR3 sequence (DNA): TGTGCCCTAGAGAGGACACAGAACACCGGGGAGCTGTTTTTT.